The clone carrying this T cell receptor beta chain was detected only a few times. CDR3 length equals 14 residues. V was clipped by 6 bases and J by 0 bases, with 12 bases between them. The germline V gene encodes CDR1 MNHNS and CDR2 SASEGT. The sample is drawn from a study of response to subunit inactivated influenza vaccine. TCRdb ran MiXCR on the RT-PCR reads and lists one entry per CDR3 protein. The repertoire consists of hundreds of thousands of distinct CDR3 sequences, with 13% occurring once and the leading ten covering around 13%. This sequence joins TRBV6-1 and TRBJ2-7; no definite D call. The sample consisted of PBMCs from blood, taken about 40 days after vaccination. This clonotype originated in a man aged 45 to 65 who received an inactivated influenza vaccine. The CDR3 sequence is CASSRIVSSYEQYF. CDR3 bases: TGTGCCAGCAGCCGAATCGTTAGCTCCTACGAGCAGTACTTC.